This TCR beta chain was identified during a study of Tregs in tolerant kidney transplant recipients. The CDR3 consists of 17 residues. Trimming removed 0 bases from V and 5 bases from J; junction bases left unmatched: 8. Germline values: CDR1 LGHNA, CDR2 YNFKEQ. Unstimulated regulatory T cells (CD4+CD25+CD127-), CD4+CD25- non-regulatory cells, CD4 and CD8 cells were FACS-sorted from thawed PBMCs. TCRdb's table, derived via immunoSEQ multiplex PCR, lists solely in-frame clones and lacks some. The profile shows 50,000 to 85,000 clones, approximately 92% of them singletons. The gene calls are TRBV4-2 and TRBJ2-5; 11 bases align to TRBD2. The sequence came from a human donor who received a combined kidney and bone marrow transplant. Material: CD8+ T cells from blood, obtained before the transplant. The CDR3, as DNA: TGTGCCAGCAGCCAAGAGGCGGGACTAGCGGCGTGGGAGACCCAGTACTTC. Protein sequence: CASSQEAGLAAWETQYF.